This is a list of T cell receptor beta chains from one sample in a study of cytomegalovirus exposure and HLA in healthy donors. TCRdb's table, derived via immunoSEQ multiplex PCR, lists solely in-frame clones and lacks some. The sample carries 55,000 to 80,000 clones, about 81% recorded once. The sequenced material came from PBMCs. These receptors came from a man aged 70 or older in good health and CMV-seronegative. Each CDR3 is given with its conserved first and last residue. The D gene is left open where the match is weak. The listing skips clone size in some rows; elsewhere it reads once, few, many or a size class.

clone size	D gene	V gene	J gene	CDR3 DNA	CDR3 protein
.	.	TRBV7-2	TRBJ2-2	TGTGCCAGCAGCTTAGCGCTCCGGACAGCTAACACCGGGGAGCTGTTTTTT	CASSLALRTANTGELFF
once	TRBD2	TRBV5-4	TRBJ2-3	TGTGCCAGCGGGCGGGGACTAGCGGGAGGATCAGATACGCAGTATTTT	CASGRGLAGGSDTQYF
.	TRBD2	TRBV7-2	TRBJ2-7	TGTGCCAGCAGCCCAAGGACTAGCGGAGAGCAGTACTTC	CASSPRTSGEQYF
once	.	TRBV11-2	TRBJ2-5	TGTGCCAGCAGCCCAAGAACTGGAGAATCTGTGACCCAGTACTTC	CASSPRTGESVTQYF
.	TRBD2	TRBV29-1	TRBJ2-1	TGCAGCGCAGGAAGGCTAGCGGGGGGGCAAGGTAGCAATGAGCAGTTCTTC	CSAGRLAGGQGSNEQFF
.	TRBD1	TRBV29-1	TRBJ1-2	TGCAGCGCAAGCTCCGGGACAGAGTATGGCTACACCTTC	CSASSGTEYGYTF
.	TRBD1	TRBV19	TRBJ2-2	TGTGCCAGTAGTCCACGGACAGGGGAAACCGGGGAGCTGTTTTTT	CASSPRTGETGELFF
.	.	TRBV29-1	TRBJ2-5	TGCAGCGTTGTCCCGGGGGGCTCAGAGACCCAGTACTTC	CSVVPGGSETQYF
.	.	TRBV29-1	TRBJ1-1	TGCAGCGGATCCAGGGTGTCGGACACTGAAGCTTTCTTT	CSGSRVSDTEAFF
few	TRBD2	TRBV2	TRBJ2-7	TGTGCCAGCGAACGGACTAGCGGGAACGAGCAGTACTTC	CASERTSGNEQYF
.	.	TRBV13	TRBJ1-4	TGTGCCAGCAGCTTACAGTGGGGCGTTGAAAAACTGTTTTTT	CASSLQWGVEKLFF
few	.	TRBV6-1	TRBJ1-4	TGTGCCAGCAGCGCCGCGTGGGGGGTTAATGAAAAACTGTTTTTT	CASSAAWGVNEKLFF
.	.	TRBV5-6	TRBJ2-1	TGTGCCAGCAGCTTGTATGGGGGCGGGAATGAGCAGTTCTTC	CASSLYGGGNEQFF
.	.	TRBV4-2	TRBJ2-7	TGTGCCAGCAGCCAAACAAATAGCGGTTTCTACGAGCAGTACTTC	CASSQTNSGFYEQYF
.	.	TRBV28	TRBJ2-4	TGTGCCAGCAGTTTATATTCCGGGAGAAACATTCAGTACTTC	CASSLYSGRNIQYF
few	.	TRBV5-5	TRBJ1-5	TGTGCCAGCAGCTTGCGCCGGGGGCAGCCCCAGCATTTT	CASSLRRGQPQHF
.	.	TRBV4-1	TRBJ2-4	TGCGCCAGCAGCCAAGACAGGGTGCGGGCCAAAAACATTCAGTACTTC	CASSQDRVRAKNIQYF
.	.	TRBV4-1	TRBJ1-5	TGCGCCAGCAGCCAAGTAGAAGGGAGGCCCCAGCATTTT	CASSQVEGRPQHF
.	TRBD1	TRBV6-5	TRBJ1-6	TGTGCCAGCAGAACAGGGGTGCCACCCCTCCACTTT	CASRTGVPPLHF
.	TRBD1	TRBV29-1	TRBJ2-3	TGCAGCGTCGAAACAGGGGGCGCCCCAGATACGCAGTATTTT	CSVETGGAPDTQYF
.	TRBD1	TRBV6-5	TRBJ1-1	TGTGCCAGCAGTCCAAACCGGGACAGGGCTTTGGGTTTCTTT	CASSPNRDRALGFF
.	.	TRBV7-8	TRBJ2-7	TGTGCCAGCAGCTTAGGGGACACAGTCGAGCAGTACTTC	CASSLGDTVEQYF
.	.	TRBV7-2	TRBJ2-1	TGTGCCAGCAGCTTACTAAACGGAGGCTTGGGTGAGCAGTTCTTC	CASSLLNGGLGEQFF
.	.	TRBV20-1	TRBJ1-1	TGCAGTGCTTGGCAGAATGTTGAAGCTTTCTTT	CSAWQNVEAFF
once	.	TRBV7-9	TRBJ1-6	TGTGCCAGCAGCCTCAACAATCCAAATTCACCCCTCCACTTT	CASSLNNPNSPLHF
.	.	TRBV5-6	TRBJ1-1	TGTGCCAGCAGCCTGACAGGGAACACTGAAGCTTTCTTT	CASSLTGNTEAFF
.	TRBD2	TRBV5-1	TRBJ2-3	TGCGCCAGCAGGCCGGGACTAGCGGAGTTGGGGACAGATACGCAGTATTTT	CASRPGLAELGTDTQYF
.	.	TRBV6-4	TRBJ1-5	TGTGCCAGCAGTTCAGGGAACCCCCAGCATTTT	CASSSGNPQHF
.	.	TRBV10-2	TRBJ2-5	TGCGCCAGCAGTGTCGCGGGGAGAGGAGAGACCCAGTACTTC	CASSVAGRGETQYF
.	TRBD1	TRBV4-1	TRBJ2-1	TGCGCCAGCAGCCGCGCCGGGACAGGCATCTACAATGAGCAGTTCTTC	CASSRAGTGIYNEQFF
few	.	TRBV6-1	TRBJ1-6	TGTGCCAGCAGTGAAGTAACGGGGCCCCTCCACTTT	CASSEVTGPLHF
.	TRBD2	TRBV2	TRBJ2-5	TGTGCCAGCAGACCGGCGGGGGGAAGCGAGACCCAGTACTTC	CASRPAGGSETQYF
.	.	TRBV2	TRBJ1-2	TGTGCCAGCAGCGTTCCTACAGGGACGTTCGGCTATGGCTACACCTTC	CASSVPTGTFGYGYTF
.	.	TRBV5-6	TRBJ2-7	TGTGCCAGCAGCCCGGGACATCTCTCGTACGAGCAGTACTTC	CASSPGHLSYEQYF
once	TRBD1	TRBV5-1	TRBJ1-2	TGCGCCAGCACAACAGGGGGAGTAGGCTACACCTTC	CASTTGGVGYTF
once	.	TRBV6-6	TRBJ2-7	TGTGCCAGCAGTCGGGACTCTTACGAGCAGTACTTC	CASSRDSYEQYF
.	.	TRBV19	TRBJ2-2	TGTGCCAGTAGTATCGGGTGGGGCGGGGCGAACACCGGGGAGCTGTTTTTT	CASSIGWGGANTGELFF
few	.	TRBV18	TRBJ1-1	TGTGCCAGCTCACCCGGACAGTTACAGAACACTGAAGCTTTCTTT	CASSPGQLQNTEAFF
.	.	TRBV11-3	TRBJ2-7	TGTGCCAGCAGCTTAAATGCCGGGTACGAGCAGTACTTC	CASSLNAGYEQYF
.	TRBD1	TRBV5-1	TRBJ2-2	TGCGCCAGCAGCTTGAGACAGGGTACCGGGGAGCTGTTTTTT	CASSLRQGTGELFF
once	TRBD1	TRBV7-9	TRBJ1-2	TGTGCCAGCAGCTTGGGGGACAGGGGTGGCTACACCTTC	CASSLGDRGGYTF